This T cell receptor (beta chain) derives from a study of shared clonotypes between healthy human individuals. Notes on the study in general: What limited the represented genetic and exposure-history diversity was the small number of donors. Sharing across four donors was highest in naive CD4 (roughly 5%) and lowest in memory CD8 (around 0.4%).

As for this clone: What it recognizes is unknown.

TCRdb's copy holds only in-frame clones and misses some; the assay was immunoSEQ multiplex PCR. The data show about 1.4 million clones, with 95% to 97% seen just once and over 1% held by the top ten. Germline lookup yields CDR1 MDHEN and CDR2 SYDVKM. The CDR3 extends over 15 amino acids. The trim removed 5 bases at V and 5 bases at J, leaving 12 bases unmatched. The rearrangement links TRBV28 to TRBJ2-7, with 7 bases aligning to TRBD1. Sequencing was performed on naive CD4+ T cells sorted from blood. The subset denotes: CD45RA+ positively selected. The TCR was taken from a man aged 25-45 years in good health. CDR3 DNA: TGTGCCAGCAGTCCACCCTCGACAGGGTTCCACGAGCAGTACTTC. Translation: CASSPPSTGFHEQYF.